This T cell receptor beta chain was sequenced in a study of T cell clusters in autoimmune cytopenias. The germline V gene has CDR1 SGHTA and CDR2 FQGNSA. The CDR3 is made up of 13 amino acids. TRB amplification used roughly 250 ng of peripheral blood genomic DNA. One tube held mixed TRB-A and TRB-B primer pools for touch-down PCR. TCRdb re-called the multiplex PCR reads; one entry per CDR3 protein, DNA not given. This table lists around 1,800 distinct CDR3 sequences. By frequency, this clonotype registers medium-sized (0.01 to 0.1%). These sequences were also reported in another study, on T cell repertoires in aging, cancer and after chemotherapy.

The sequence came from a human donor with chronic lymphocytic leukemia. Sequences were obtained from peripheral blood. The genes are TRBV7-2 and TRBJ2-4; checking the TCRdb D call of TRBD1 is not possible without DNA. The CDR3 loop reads CASSILGGAVQYF. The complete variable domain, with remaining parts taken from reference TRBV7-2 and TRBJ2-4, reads GAGVSQSPSNKVTEKGKDVELRCDPISGHTALYWYRQSLGQGLEFLIYFQGNSAPDKSGLPSDRFSAERTGGSVSTLTIQRTQQEDSAVYLCASSILGGAVQYFGAGTRLSVL.